Below, 3 T cell receptor beta chains from the same sample are listed, as sequenced in a study of blood T cell repertoires in COVID-19. Method: immunoSEQ multiplex PCR; TCRdb's copy keeps in-frame clones and lacks some. The table has some 230,000 clones, roughly nine tenths seen once. The sequenced sample consisted of PBMCs or T cells enriched from blood (not recorded which). The receptors here all came from a woman aged 18-29 years in a cohort exposed to, infected with or recovered from COVID-19 (not recorded which).

This rearrangement joins TRBV13 to TRBJ2-5, with D maybe TRBD2 (6 bases). Trimming removed 8 bases from V and 6 bases from J, with 22 bases in between. Looked up from germline, CDR1 is PRHDT and CDR2 is FYEKMQ (reference sequence). The length of the CDR3 is 15 residues. The CDR3 coding sequence is TGTGCCAGCTCTGTAGGGGCGGGGATGATAAAGACCCAGTACTTC. Translation gives CASSVGAGMIKTQYF.

The chain joins TRBV7-8 to TRBJ2-7; 11 nucleotides match TRBD2. The CDR3 runs 15 residues. Germline V gene lookup returns CDR1 SGHVS and CDR2 FQNEAQ. With V trimmed by 0 bases and J by 5 bases, 3 bases remained unmatched. The chain's CDR3 is CASSLALAGAHEQYF. The CDR3 DNA is TGTGCCAGCAGCTTAGCACTAGCGGGAGCCCACGAGCAGTACTTC.

This chain joins TRBV19 and TRBJ1-1, with D uncertain. This CDR3 contains 13 residues. CDR1 and CDR2 from the germline V gene are LNHDA and SQIVND (reference sequence). V lost 5 bases and J lost 5, with 12 bases in between. The CDR3 spells CASSPPPGTEAFF. The CDR3 bases are TGTGCCAGTAGTCCCCCCCCGGGGACTGAAGCTTTCTTT.